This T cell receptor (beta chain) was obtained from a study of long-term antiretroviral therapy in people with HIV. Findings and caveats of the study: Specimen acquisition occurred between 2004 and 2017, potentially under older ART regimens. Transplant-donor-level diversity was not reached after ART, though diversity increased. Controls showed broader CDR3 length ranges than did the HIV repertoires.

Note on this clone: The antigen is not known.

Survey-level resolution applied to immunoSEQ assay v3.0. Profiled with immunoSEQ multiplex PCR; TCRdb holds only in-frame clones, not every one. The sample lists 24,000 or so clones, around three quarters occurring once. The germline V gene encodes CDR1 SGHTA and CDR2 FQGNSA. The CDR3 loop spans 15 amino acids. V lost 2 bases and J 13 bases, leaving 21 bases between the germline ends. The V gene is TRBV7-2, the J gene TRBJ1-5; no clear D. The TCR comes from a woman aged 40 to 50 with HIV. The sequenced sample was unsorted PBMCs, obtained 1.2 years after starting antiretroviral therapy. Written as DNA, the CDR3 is TGTGCCAGCAGCTTATTTTCGGATGACGGCCCCATGCAGCATTTT. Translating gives CASSLFSDDGPMQHF.